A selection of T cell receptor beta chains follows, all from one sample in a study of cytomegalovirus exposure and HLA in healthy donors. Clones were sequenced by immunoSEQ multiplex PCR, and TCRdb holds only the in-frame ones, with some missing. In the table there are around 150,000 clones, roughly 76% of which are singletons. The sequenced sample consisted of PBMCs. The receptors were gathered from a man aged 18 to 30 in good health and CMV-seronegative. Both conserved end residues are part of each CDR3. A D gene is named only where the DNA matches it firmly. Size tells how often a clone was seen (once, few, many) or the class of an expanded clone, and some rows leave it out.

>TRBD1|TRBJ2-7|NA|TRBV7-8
CASSLEGQRSYEQYF
TGTGCCAGCAGCTTAGAGGGACAGCGCTCCTACGAGCAGTACTTC
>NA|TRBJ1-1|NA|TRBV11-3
CASSLGLTPEAFF
TGTGCCAGCAGCTTAGGTCTAACCCCTGAAGCTTTCTTT
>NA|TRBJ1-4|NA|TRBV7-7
CASSLSPTKGELFF
TGTGCCAGCAGCTTAAGCCCCACTAAAGGCGAACTGTTTTTT
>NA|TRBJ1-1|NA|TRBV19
CASGGGNTEAFF
TGTGCCAGCGGGGGGGGAAACACTGAAGCTTTCTTT
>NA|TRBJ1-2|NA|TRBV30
CAWRRGGVLDGYTF
TGTGCCTGGAGGCGGGGGGGGGTTTTGGACGGCTACACCTTC
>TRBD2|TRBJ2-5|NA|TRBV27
CASSSGLARSIQYF
TGTGCCAGCAGTTCAGGACTAGCGCGTAGTATCCAGTACTTC
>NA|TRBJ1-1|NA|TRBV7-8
CASSLNRGLGTEAFF
TGTGCCAGCAGCTTAAACCGGGGACTTGGCACTGAAGCTTTCTTT
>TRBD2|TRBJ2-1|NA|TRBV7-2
CASSGTSGIRGEQFF
TGTGCCAGCAGCGGGACTAGCGGGATAAGGGGTGAGCAGTTCTTC
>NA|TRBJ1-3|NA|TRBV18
CASSPGRGFGNTIYF
TGTGCCAGCTCACCAGGCCGGGGGTTTGGAAACACCATATATTTT
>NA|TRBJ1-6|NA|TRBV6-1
CASSGTPGNSPLHF
TGTGCCAGCAGTGGGACACCCGGTAATTCACCCCTCCACTTT
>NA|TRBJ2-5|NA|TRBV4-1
CASSPPSGLGRETQYF
TGCGCCAGCAGCCCTCCATCGGGACTGGGGCGAGAGACCCAGTACTTC
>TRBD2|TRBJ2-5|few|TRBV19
CASSIQAGGGYQETQYF
TGTGCCAGTAGTATTCAAGCGGGAGGAGGGTACCAAGAGACCCAGTACTTC
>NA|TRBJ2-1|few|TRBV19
CASNPRGGYNEQFF
TGTGCCAGTAACCCAAGGGGGGGCTACAATGAGCAGTTCTTC
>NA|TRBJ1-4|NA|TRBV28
CASSLEGVGEKLFF
TGTGCCAGCAGTTTAGAGGGAGTCGGTGAAAAACTGTTTTTT
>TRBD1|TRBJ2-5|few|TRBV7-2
CASSLGTGGRPGTQYF
TGTGCCAGCAGCTTAGGGACAGGGGGCCGGCCGGGGACCCAGTACTTC
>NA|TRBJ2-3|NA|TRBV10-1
CASTAGFQWDTQYF
TGCGCCAGTACTGCGGGCTTCCAGTGGGATACGCAGTATTTT
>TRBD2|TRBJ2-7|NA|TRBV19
CASSTGLAGPYEQYF
TGTGCCAGTAGTACGGGACTAGCGGGGCCGTACGAGCAGTACTTC
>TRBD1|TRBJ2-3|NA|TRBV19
CASKGRGSYTQYF
TGTGCCAGTAAGGGCAGGGGGTCTTATACGCAGTATTTT
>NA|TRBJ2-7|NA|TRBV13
CASSSEGQYEQYF
TGTGCCAGCAGCTCGGAAGGACAGTACGAGCAGTACTTC
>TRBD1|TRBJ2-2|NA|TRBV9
CASSETGQGAWAGELFF
TGTGCCAGCAGCGAGACGGGACAGGGGGCATGGGCCGGGGAGCTGTTTTTT
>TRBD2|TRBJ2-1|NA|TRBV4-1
CASSQDPGLAGPYNEQFF
TGCGCCAGCAGCCAAGATCCCGGACTAGCGGGCCCGTACAATGAGCAGTTCTTC
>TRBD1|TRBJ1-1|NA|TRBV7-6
CASTMDRGGTEAFF
TGTGCCAGCACCATGGACAGGGGTGGTACTGAAGCTTTCTTT